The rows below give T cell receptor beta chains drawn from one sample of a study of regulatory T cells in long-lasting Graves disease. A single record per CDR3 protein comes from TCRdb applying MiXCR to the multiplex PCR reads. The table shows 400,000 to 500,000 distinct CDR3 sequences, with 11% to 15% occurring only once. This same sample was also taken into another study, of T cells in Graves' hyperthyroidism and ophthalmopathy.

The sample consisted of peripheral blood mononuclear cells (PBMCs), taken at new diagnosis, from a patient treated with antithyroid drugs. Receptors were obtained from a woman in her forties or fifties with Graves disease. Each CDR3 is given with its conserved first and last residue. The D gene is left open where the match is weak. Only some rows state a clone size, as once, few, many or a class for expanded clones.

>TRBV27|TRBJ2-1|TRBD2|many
CASSLAPSGRAGDEQFF
TGTGCCAGCAGTTTAGCGCCTAGCGGGAGGGCCGGGGATGAGCAGTTCTTC
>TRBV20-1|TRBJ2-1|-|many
CSAGEERTYNEQFF
TGCAGTGCCGGGGAGGAGCGCACGTACAATGAGCAGTTCTTC
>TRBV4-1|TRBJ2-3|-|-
CASRHRVSTDTQYF
TGCGCCAGCAGGCACAGGGTCAGCACAGATACGCAGTATTTT
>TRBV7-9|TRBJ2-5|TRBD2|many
CASSPSGLRRETQYF
TGTGCCAGCAGCCCATCGGGACTACGACGAGAGACCCAGTACTTC
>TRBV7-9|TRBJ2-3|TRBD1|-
CASSSWTGPTDTQYF
TGTGCCAGCAGCTCATGGACAGGGCCCACAGATACGCAGTATTTT
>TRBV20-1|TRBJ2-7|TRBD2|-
CSARPPSGGSYEQYF
TGCAGTGCTAGGCCCCCTAGCGGGGGCTCCTACGAGCAGTACTTC
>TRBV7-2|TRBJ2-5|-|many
CASSLYGVETQYF
TGTGCCAGCAGCTTATACGGTGTCGAGACCCAGTACTTC
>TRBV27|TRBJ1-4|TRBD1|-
CASRGTGVGEKLFF
TGTGCCAGCAGAGGGACAGGGGTGGGCGAAAAACTGTTTTTT
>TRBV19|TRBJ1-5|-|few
CASSHGRQDQPQHF
TGTGCCAGTAGTCATGGACGACAGGATCAGCCCCAGCATTTT
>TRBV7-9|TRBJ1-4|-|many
CASSPEGHSNEKLFF
TGTGCCAGCAGCCCCGAGGGGCATTCTAATGAAAAACTGTTTTTT
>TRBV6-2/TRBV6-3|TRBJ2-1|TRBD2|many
CASRRDSGRSPNEQFF
TGTGCCAGCAGACGCGATAGCGGGAGATCCCCCAATGAGCAGTTCTTC
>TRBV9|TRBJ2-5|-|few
CASSVAGGGGETQYF
TGTGCCAGCAGCGTAGCCGGGGGTGGAGGAGAGACCCAGTACTTC
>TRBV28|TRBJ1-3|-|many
CASSLWAGASGNTIYF
TGTGCCAGCAGTTTATGGGCAGGGGCTTCTGGAAACACCATATATTTT
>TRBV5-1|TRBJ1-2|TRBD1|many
CASADREYGYTF
TGCGCCAGCGCGGACAGGGAGTATGGCTACACCTTC
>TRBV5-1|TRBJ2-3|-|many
CASSLTPGGGEDTQYF
TGCGCCAGCAGCCTCACCCCTGGAGGGGGCGAAGATACGCAGTATTTT
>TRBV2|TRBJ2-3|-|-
CASSQEITDTQYF
TGTGCCAGCAGTCAGGAGATCACAGATACGCAGTATTTT
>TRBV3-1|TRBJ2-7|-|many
CASSQPPYYEQYF
TGTGCCAGCAGCCAACCACCTTACTACGAGCAGTACTTC
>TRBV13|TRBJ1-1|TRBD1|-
CASGQGVGAFF
TGTGCCAGCGGGCAGGGGGTTGGAGCTTTCTTT
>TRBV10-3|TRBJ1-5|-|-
CAISDEGFQPQHF
TGTGCCATCAGTGACGAAGGGTTTCAGCCCCAGCATTTT
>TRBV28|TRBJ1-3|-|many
CASSLSYHTIYF
TGTGCCAGCAGTTTGTCCTACCACACCATATATTTT
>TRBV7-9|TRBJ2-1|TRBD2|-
CASSYPSGTSDHNEQFF
TGTGCCAGCAGCTACCCCTCCGGGACTAGCGATCACAATGAGCAGTTCTTC
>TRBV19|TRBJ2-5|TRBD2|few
CASSPGLAGSQETQYF
TGTGCCAGTAGTCCGGGACTAGCGGGCAGCCAAGAGACCCAGTACTTC
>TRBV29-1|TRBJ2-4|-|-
CSVRDLVLQNIQYF
TGCAGCGTACGTGACCTGGTCCTCCAAAACATTCAGTACTTC
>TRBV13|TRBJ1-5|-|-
CASSLGSGVNQPQHF
TGTGCCAGCAGCTTAGGATCGGGGGTCAATCAGCCCCAGCATTTT
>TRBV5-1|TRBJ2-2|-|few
CASSPRAGGDTGELFF
TGCGCCAGCAGCCCCCGCGCGGGCGGCGACACCGGGGAGCTGTTTTTT
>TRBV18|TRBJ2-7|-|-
CASSSRQAEQYF
TGTGCCAGCTCATCCAGACAGGCCGAGCAGTACTTC
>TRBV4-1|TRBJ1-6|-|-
CASSQVAYNSPLHF
TGCGCCAGCAGCCAAGTCGCCTATAATTCACCCCTCCACTTT
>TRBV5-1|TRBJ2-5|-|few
CASSFGRAAGETQYF
TGCGCCAGCAGCTTCGGCCGGGCTGCGGGCGAGACCCAGTACTTC
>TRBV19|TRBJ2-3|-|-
CASSIALLGTDTQYF
TGTGCCAGTAGTATAGCACTACTGGGCACAGATACGCAGTATTTT
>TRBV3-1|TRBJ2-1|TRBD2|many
CASRIAGGRGNEQFF
TGTGCCAGCAGGATAGCGGGAGGGCGAGGGAATGAGCAGTTCTTC
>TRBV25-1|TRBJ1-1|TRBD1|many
CASSGNDRADTEAFF
TGTGCCAGCAGTGGTAACGACAGGGCGGACACTGAAGCTTTCTTT
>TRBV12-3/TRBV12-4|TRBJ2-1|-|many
CASSENNEQFF
TGTGCCAGCAGTGAGAACAATGAGCAGTTCTTC
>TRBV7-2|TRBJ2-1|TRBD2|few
CASSLGELATSSYNEQFF
TGTGCCAGCAGCTTAGGGGAACTAGCGACGAGCTCCTACAATGAGCAGTTCTTC
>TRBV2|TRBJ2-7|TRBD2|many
CASSEAWASGNYEQYF
TGTGCCAGCAGTGAAGCTTGGGCTAGCGGGAACTACGAGCAGTACTTC
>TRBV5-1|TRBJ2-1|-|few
CASSLGGTPREQFF
TGCGCCAGCAGCTTGGGGGGGACGCCGCGGGAGCAGTTCTTC
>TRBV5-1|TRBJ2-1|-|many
CASTPGSSYNEQFF
TGCGCCAGCACTCCGGGAAGCTCCTACAATGAGCAGTTCTTC
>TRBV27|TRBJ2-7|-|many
CASSFGRRGYEQYF
TGTGCCAGCAGTTTCGGACGCAGGGGTTACGAGCAGTACTTC